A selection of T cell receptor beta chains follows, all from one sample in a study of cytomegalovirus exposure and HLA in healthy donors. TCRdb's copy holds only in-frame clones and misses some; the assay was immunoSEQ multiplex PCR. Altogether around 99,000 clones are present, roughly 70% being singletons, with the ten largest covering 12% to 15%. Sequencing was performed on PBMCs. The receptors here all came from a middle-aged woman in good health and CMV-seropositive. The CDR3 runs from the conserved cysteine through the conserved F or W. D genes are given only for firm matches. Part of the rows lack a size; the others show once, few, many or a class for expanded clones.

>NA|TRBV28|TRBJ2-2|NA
CASVGSMGALFF
TGTGCCAGCGTTGGGTCGATGGGAGCGCTGTTTTTT
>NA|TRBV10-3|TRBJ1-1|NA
CAIRQGNTEAFF
TGTGCCATCAGGCAGGGGAACACTGAAGCTTTCTTT
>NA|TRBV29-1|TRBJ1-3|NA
CSVFTPGNTIYF
TGCAGCGTTTTTACTCCTGGAAACACCATATATTTT
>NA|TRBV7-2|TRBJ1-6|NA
CASSADRNSPLHF
TGTGCCAGCAGCGCCGACAGGAATTCACCCCTCCACTTT
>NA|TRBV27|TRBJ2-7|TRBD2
CASSPPGLLAGEVEQYF
TGTGCCAGCAGTCCCCCGGGGCTACTAGCGGGGGAGGTCGAGCAGTACTTC
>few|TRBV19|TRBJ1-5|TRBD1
CASTAPDRGDQPQHF
TGTGCCAGTACCGCCCCGGACAGGGGGGATCAGCCCCAGCATTTT
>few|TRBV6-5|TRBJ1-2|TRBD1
CASSYDRGYGYTF
TGTGCCAGCAGTTACGACAGGGGATATGGCTACACCTTC
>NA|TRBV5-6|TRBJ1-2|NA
CASSPQVHSRSGYTF
TGTGCCAGCAGCCCTCAAGTTCATTCGCGGTCTGGCTACACCTTC
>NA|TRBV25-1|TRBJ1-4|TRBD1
CASSARGHANEKLFF
TGTGCCAGCAGTGCCAGGGGGCATGCTAATGAAAAACTGTTTTTT
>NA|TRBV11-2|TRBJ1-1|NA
CASSPDRGEAFF
TGTGCCAGCAGCCCCGACCGGGGGGAAGCTTTCTTT
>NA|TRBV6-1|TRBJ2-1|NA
CASSEWVQDNEQFF
TGTGCCAGCAGTGAATGGGTTCAGGACAATGAGCAGTTCTTC
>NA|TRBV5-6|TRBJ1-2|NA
CASSLMGREDYGYTF
TGTGCCAGCAGCTTAATGGGCAGGGAGGACTATGGCTACACCTTC
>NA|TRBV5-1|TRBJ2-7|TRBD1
CASSLSGGEQYF
TGCGCCAGCAGCCTATCAGGGGGCGAGCAGTACTTC
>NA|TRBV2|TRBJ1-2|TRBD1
CASREQGAGGYTF
TGTGCCAGCAGGGAACAGGGGGCGGGGGGCTACACCTTC
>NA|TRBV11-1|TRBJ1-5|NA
CASSSGLGQPQHF
TGTGCCAGCAGCTCAGGGCTAGGGCAGCCCCAGCATTTT
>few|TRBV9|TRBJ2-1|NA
CASSVDLGTYNEQFF
TGTGCCAGCAGCGTAGATCTGGGCACCTACAATGAGCAGTTCTTC
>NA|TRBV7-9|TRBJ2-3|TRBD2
CASSLSTGGADTQYF
TGTGCCAGCAGCTTATCAACGGGGGGTGCAGATACGCAGTATTTT
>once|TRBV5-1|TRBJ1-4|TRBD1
CASSLQGARAEKLFF
TGCGCCAGCAGCTTACAGGGGGCGCGAGCTGAAAAACTGTTTTTT
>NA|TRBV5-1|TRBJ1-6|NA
CASSFTDNSPLHF
TGCGCCAGCAGCTTCACAGATAATTCACCCCTCCACTTT
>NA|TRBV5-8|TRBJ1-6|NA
CASSLTGNGSPLHF
TGTGCCAGCAGCTTGACAGGGAACGGCTCACCCCTCCACTTT
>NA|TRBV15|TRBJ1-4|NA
CATSRERTRNEKLFF
TGTGCCACCAGCAGAGAACGCACAAGAAATGAAAAACTGTTTTTT
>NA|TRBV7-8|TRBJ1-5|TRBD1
CASSLVTGGGQPQHF
TGTGCCAGCAGCCTCGTTACAGGGGGCGGACAGCCCCAGCATTTT
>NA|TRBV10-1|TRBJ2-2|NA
CASILGAHTRGELFF
TGCGCCAGCATTCTAGGGGCCCATACCCGAGGGGAGCTGTTTTTT
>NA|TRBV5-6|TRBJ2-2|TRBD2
CASSSLGAGDAGELFF
TGTGCCAGCAGCTCCTTAGGAGCGGGGGACGCCGGGGAGCTGTTTTTT
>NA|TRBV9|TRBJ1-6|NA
CASSVGPGNSPLHF
TGTGCCAGCAGCGTGGGCCCTGGGAATTCACCCCTCCACTTT
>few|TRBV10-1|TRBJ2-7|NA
CASSSTLGRYEQYF
TGCGCCAGCAGTTCCACCTTGGGGCGGTACGAGCAGTACTTC
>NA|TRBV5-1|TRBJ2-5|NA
CASRRDSQETQYF
TGCGCCAGCAGGCGGGACAGCCAAGAGACCCAGTACTTC
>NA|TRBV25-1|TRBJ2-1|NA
CASTHRGGGLNEQFF
TGTGCCAGCACTCACCGGGGAGGGGGGCTGAATGAGCAGTTCTTC
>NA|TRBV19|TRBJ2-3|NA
CASSIGGADTQYF
TGTGCCAGTAGTATAGGGGGAGCAGATACGCAGTATTTT
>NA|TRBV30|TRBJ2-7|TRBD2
CAWSPGTSIGEQYF
TGTGCCTGGAGCCCCGGGACTAGCATTGGCGAGCAGTACTTC
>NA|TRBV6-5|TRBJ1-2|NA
CASSYSGFTGGYTF
TGTGCCAGCAGTTACTCGGGTTTCACGGGTGGCTACACCTTC
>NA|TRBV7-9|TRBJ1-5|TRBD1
CASSLGTGGGNQPQHF
TGTGCCAGCAGCTTAGGGACAGGGGGCGGCAATCAGCCCCAGCATTTT
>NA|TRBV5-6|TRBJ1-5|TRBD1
CASSLDRGGTQPQHF
TGTGCCAGCAGCTTAGACAGGGGAGGTACTCAGCCCCAGCATTTT
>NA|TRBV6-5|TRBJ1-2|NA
CASGQLGSYGYTF
TGTGCCAGCGGCCAGCTGGGCAGCTATGGCTACACCTTC
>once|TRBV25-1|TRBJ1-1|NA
CASSEPGNTEAFF
TGTGCCAGCAGTGAACCAGGGAACACTGAAGCTTTCTTT
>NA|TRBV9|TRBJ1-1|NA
CASSTGGEGTEAFF
TGTGCCAGCAGCACCGGAGGGGAGGGGACTGAAGCTTTCTTT
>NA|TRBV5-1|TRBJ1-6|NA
CASGGGAPGSPLHF
TGCGCCAGCGGGGGGGGTGCCCCGGGGTCACCCCTCCACTTT
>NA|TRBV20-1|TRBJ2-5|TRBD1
CSAKGGETQYF
TGCAGTGCTAAAGGGGGCGAGACCCAGTACTTC
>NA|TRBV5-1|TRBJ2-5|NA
CASGKEGSETQYF
TGCGCCAGCGGGAAGGAGGGTAGTGAGACCCAGTACTTC
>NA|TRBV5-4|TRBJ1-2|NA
CASSQAGGSYGYTF
TGTGCCAGCAGTCAGGCCGGGGGAAGCTATGGCTACACCTTC
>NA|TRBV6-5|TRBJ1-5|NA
CASSPTGSSNQPQHF
TGTGCCAGCAGTCCTACAGGGTCCAGCAATCAGCCCCAGCATTTT
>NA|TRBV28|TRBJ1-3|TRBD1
CASSLRTGTGNTIYF
TGTGCCAGCAGTCTCCGGACAGGGACGGGAAACACCATATATTTT
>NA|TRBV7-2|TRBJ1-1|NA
CASSWGSTNTEAFF
TGTGCCAGCAGCTGGGGCTCCACGAACACTGAAGCTTTCTTT
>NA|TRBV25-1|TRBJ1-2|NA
CASSKAGYYGYTF
TGTGCCAGCAGTAAGGCGGGGTACTATGGCTACACCTTC
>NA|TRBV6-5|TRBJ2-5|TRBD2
CASSGYGTTTETQYF
TGTGCCAGCAGCGGGTATGGGACTACAACCGAGACCCAGTACTTC
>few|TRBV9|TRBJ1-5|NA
CASSVGTLSNQPQHF
TGTGCCAGCAGCGTAGGCACATTGAGCAATCAGCCCCAGCATTTT
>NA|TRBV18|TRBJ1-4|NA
CASSPRQLRNEKLFF
TGTGCCAGCTCACCCCGACAGCTCCGTAATGAAAAACTGTTTTTT
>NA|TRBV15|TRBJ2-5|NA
CATSRDEKRLPQETQYF
TGTGCCACCAGCAGAGACGAAAAAAGACTCCCTCAAGAGACCCAGTACTTC
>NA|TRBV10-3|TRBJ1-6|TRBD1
CAATGTDDSPLHF
TGTGCCGCAACCGGGACAGACGATTCACCCCTCCACTTT
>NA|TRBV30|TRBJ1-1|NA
CAWSWDTSRGTEAFF
TGTGCCTGGAGTTGGGATACTTCACGGGGGACTGAAGCTTTCTTT
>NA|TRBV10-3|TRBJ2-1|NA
CAISEEEISGQFF
TGTGCCATCAGTGAGGAGGAGATCAGTGGGCAGTTCTTC
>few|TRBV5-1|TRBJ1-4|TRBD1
CASSLGRGSYDEKLFF
TGCGCCAGCAGCTTGGGCAGGGGGAGTTACGATGAAAAACTGTTTTTT
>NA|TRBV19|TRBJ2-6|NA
CASSIRGSGANVLTF
TGTGCCAGTAGTATCAGGGGCTCTGGGGCCAACGTCCTGACTTTC
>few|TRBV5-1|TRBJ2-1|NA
CASSLSPGAHNEQFF
TGCGCCAGCAGCTTGAGCCCAGGTGCGCACAATGAGCAGTTCTTC
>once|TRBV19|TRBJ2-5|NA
CASSIGAETQYF
TGTGCCAGTAGTATAGGGGCCGAGACCCAGTACTTC
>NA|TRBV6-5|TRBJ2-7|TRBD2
CASSSRGGAYEQYF
TGTGCCAGCAGTTCCCGGGGGGGCGCCTACGAGCAGTACTTC